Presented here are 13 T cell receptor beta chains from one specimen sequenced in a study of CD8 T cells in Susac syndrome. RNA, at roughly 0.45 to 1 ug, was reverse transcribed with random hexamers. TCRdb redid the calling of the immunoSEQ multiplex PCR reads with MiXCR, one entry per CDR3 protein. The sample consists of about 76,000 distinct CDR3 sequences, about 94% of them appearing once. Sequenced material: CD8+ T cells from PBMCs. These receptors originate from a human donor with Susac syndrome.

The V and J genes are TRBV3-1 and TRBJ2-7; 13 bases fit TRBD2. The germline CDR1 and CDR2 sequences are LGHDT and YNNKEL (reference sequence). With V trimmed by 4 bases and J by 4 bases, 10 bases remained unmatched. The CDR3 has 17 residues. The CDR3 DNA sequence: TGTGCCAGCAGCCCCCCTCTTCCGGGACTAGCGGGGTACGAGCAGTACTTC. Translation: CASSPPLPGLAGYEQYF.

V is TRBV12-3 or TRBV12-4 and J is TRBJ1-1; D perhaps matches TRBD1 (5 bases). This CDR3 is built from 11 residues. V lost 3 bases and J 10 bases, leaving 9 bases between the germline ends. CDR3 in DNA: TGTGCCAGCAGTTTGGTCCAGGGAGCTTTCTTT. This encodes CASSLVQGAFF.

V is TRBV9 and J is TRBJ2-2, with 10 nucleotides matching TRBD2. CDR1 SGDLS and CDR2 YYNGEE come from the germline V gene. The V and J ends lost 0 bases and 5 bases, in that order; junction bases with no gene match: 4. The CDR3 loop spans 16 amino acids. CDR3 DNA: TGTGCCAGCAGCGTAGCTAGCGGGGGTGGGACCGGGGAGCTGTTTTTT. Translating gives CASSVASGGGTGELFF. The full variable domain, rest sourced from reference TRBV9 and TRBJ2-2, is DSGVTQTPKHLITATGQRVTLRCSPRSGDLSVYWYQQSLDQGLQFLIQYYNGEERAKGNILERFSAQQFPDLHSELNLSSLELGDSALYFCASSVASGGGTGELFFGEGSRLTVL.

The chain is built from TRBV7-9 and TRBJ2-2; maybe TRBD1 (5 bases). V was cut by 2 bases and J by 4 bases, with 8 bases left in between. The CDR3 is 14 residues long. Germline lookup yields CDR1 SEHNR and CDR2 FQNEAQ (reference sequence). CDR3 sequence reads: CASSLQGTTGELFF. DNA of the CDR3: TGTGCCAGCAGCTTACAGGGTACCACCGGGGAGCTGTTTTTT.

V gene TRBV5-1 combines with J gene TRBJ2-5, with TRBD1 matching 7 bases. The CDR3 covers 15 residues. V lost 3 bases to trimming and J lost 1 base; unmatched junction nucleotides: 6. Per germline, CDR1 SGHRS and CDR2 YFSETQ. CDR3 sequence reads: CASSSRDSLQETQYF. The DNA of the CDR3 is TGCGCCAGCAGCTCCCGGGACAGCCTCCAAGAGACCCAGTACTTC.

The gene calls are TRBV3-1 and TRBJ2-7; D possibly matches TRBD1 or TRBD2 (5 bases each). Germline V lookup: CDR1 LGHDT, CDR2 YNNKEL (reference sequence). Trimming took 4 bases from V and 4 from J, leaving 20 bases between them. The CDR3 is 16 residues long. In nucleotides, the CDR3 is TGTGCCAGCAGCCTCGAGGGGATGGGGCATTGGTACGAGCAGTACTTC. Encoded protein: CASSLEGMGHWYEQYF.

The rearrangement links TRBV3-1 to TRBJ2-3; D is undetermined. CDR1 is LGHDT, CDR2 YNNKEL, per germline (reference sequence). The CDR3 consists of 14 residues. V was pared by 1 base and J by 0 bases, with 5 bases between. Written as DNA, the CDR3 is TGTGCCAGCAGCCAAGGGTCCAGCACAGATACGCAGTATTTT. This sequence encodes CASSQGSSTDTQYF.

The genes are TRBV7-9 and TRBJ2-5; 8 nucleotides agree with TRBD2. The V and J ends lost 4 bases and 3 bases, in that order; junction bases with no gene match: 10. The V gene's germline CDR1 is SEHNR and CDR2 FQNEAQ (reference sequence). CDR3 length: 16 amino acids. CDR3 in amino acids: CASSSSGGWGKETQYF. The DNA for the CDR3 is TGTGCCAGCAGCTCCAGCGGGGGATGGGGTAAAGAGACCCAGTACTTC.

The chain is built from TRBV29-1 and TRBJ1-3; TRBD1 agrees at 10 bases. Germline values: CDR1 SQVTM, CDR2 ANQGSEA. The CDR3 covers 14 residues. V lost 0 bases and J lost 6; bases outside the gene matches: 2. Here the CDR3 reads CSVEDGTGVNTIYF. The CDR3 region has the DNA TGCAGCGTTGAAGATGGGACAGGGGTAAACACCATATATTTT.

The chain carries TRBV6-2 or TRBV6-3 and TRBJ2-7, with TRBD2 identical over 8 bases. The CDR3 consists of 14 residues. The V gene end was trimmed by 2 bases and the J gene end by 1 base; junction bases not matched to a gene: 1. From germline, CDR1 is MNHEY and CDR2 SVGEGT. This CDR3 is CASSYERGSYEQYF. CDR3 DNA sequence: TGTGCCAGCAGTTACGAGCGGGGGTCCTACGAGCAGTACTTC.

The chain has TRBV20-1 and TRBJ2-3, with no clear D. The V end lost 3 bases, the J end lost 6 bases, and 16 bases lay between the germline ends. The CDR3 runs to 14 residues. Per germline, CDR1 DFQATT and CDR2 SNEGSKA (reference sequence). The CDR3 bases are TGCAGTGCTAGGGCGGCCCTATGGTCGGATACGCAGTATTTT. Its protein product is CSARAALWSDTQYF.

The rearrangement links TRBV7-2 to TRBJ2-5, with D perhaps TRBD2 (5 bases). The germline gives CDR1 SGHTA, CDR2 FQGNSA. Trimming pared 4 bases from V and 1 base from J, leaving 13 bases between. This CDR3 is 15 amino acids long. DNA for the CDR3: TGTGCCAGCAGCTCCTTCTTAGCGTCCCAAGAGACCCAGTACTTC. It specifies CASSSFLASQETQYF.

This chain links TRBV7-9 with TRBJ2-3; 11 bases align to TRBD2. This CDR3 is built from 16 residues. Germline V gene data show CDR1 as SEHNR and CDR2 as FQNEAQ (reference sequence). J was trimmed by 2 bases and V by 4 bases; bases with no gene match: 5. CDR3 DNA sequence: TGTGCCAGCAGCTCTGGGACTAGCGGATACACAGATACGCAGTATTTT. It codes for CASSSGTSGYTDTQYF.